This T cell receptor (beta chain) appears in the sequencing data of a study of cytomegalovirus exposure and HLA in healthy donors (dated 2017 in TCRdb). For the wider study: An earlier analysis of fewer than 750 of the donors reported 276 Gb of sequence data and some 110 million unique TCR beta sequences obtained from some 200 million T cells. High-throughput TCR immunosequencing, statistical association of individual TCRs with disease status, and machine learning were combined to predict cytomegalovirus infection status. Roughly five DR-DQ haplotypes were handled as single units for association and clustering, since linkage in the cohort was strong. Donor age, sex, ethnicity and CMV serostatus were compiled alongside the repertoire data. HLA typing covered class I and class II loci at four-digit resolution. An early release that covered fewer than 800 HLA-typed donors contained 300 to 350 gigabases of sequencing data and tens of millions of unique TCR sequences. In the later analysis, no new phenotypic data were used to find candidate immune exposures; instead, reliance was placed on TCR beta sequences and their occurrence across donors. The study profiled the T cell repertoires of hundreds of subjects by immunosequencing and related them to cytomegalovirus serostatus. The aim of the study was to test whether cataloging public T cell receptors could identify signatures of past pathogen exposure. The genetic ancestry cluster associated with self-reported Caucasian donors included approximately 85% of the roughly 380 genotyped donors. Across approximately 400 genotyped donors of the cohort, an average of about 200,000 unique TCR beta nucleotide sequences per donor were sequenced, and around 20% of those sequences were non-productive. In an earlier analysis of 587 of the donors, high-throughput TCR beta sequencing was used to judge whether each TCR beta V gene segment behaved as functional or pseudogenic. In a later analysis, previously published TCR beta repertoires from 670 or so donors were re-analyzed and high-resolution HLA genotyping was added so that TCR occurrence patterns could be studied. In a later genetic analysis, genome-wide SNP genotypes for about 60% of the 666 donors were used, and that subset was treated as a discovery cohort. The number of typed donors differed by locus: roughly 629-640 for A, B, C, DRB1 and DQB1; 500 to 550 for DQA1; fewer than 610 for DPA1; and about 450 for DPB1. Every discovery cohort repertoire had been produced on one sequencing platform. In addition to the first cohort of approximately 650 subjects, a separate validation cohort of 120 different subjects was used.

About this clone: This clone's antigen is unknown. No base-level quality is on record; no much larger clone is a single base apart.

The CDR3, cysteine through phenylalanine, is 15 amino acids long. Just CDR3 DNA is preserved here, 45 bases in frame from base 1. Via the germline V gene, CDR1 is SNHLY and CDR2 FYNNEI. V is trimmed back by 6 bases and J by 7 bases, and the junction contains 9 bases that no gene match accounts for. The method was the immunoSEQ multiplex PCR assay. A mixture of 60 forward primers for TCR Vbeta segments and 13 reverse primers for TCR Jbeta segments was used in the multiplex PCR. The CDR3 region of rearranged TCR beta genes was amplified from genomic DNA by a multiplex PCR assay. On the Illumina HiSeq System, the amplified TCR beta libraries were sequenced as 87-base-pair reads. In the source study's methods: In a later analysis, roughly 80 million unique TCR beta chains were counted across the approximately 640 repertoires, and around 10 million of these chains were shared by at least two donors. A nearest-neighbor algorithm error-corrected the raw reads and collapsed the reads into unique sequences, merging closely related sequences to remove PCR and sequencing errors. CDR3 sequences were aligned to IMGT reference sequences to assign V, D and J gene segments. For a sequence to be retained, a match of at least six nucleotides was required to both a V gene segment and a J gene segment. Rearrangements were called productive when the CDR3 lacked stop codons and stayed in frame with V and J; all others were non-productive. Following IMGT convention, CDR3 was defined as the stretch from the second conserved V-encoded cysteine up to the conserved J-encoded phenylalanine. In an earlier analysis of some 550 of the donors, sequences lacking an unambiguous match to a single V gene segment were excluded. An earlier analysis of a few hundred of the donors called V segments functional above 56.7% productive rearrangements and segregating when the between-donor standard deviation exceeded 5%. A statistical classification framework was built to diagnose cytomegalovirus status from the catalog of TCR beta chain sequences. A later analysis assigned V and J genes by comparing TCR nucleotide sequences with IMGT/GENE-DB human TR gene sequences. A later analysis assigned CDR3 sequences and most-parsimonious VDJ recombination scenarios with the TCRdist pipeline. In a later analysis, every TCR beta chain was defined by the combination of its CDR3 amino acid sequence and its V-gene family, and reads without a unique V-gene family were dropped. As a way to deal with suspected cross-contamination and a sequencing artifact, a later analysis dropped 640 or so nucleotide sequences that were highly shared and had low generation probability. In a later analysis, a clonal expansion index was calculated for each public chain from normalized within-repertoire ranks of inferred template counts. A later analysis computed generation probabilities with a VDJ recombination model fitted to out-of-frame rearrangements, and checked the results against IGoR. In a later analysis, TCR-TCR, TCR-HLA and TCR-CMV co-occurrence was scored with hypergeometric tests, and a repertoire-size bias correction was applied to TCR pairs. False discovery rates were estimated in a later analysis by permuting HLA or CMV assignments 20 times. In a later analysis, co-occurring TCRs were grouped using DBSCAN, with TCRdist sequence similarity added in when clustering inside HLA-allele-positive subsets. For co-occurrence clustering, repertoires with fewer than 30,000 or more than 120,000 public chains were excluded, along with a handful of repertoires with anomalous nucleotide sharing. The source is immuneACCESS, and TCRdb retained only in-frame sequences with V and J called. Part of the clones is not carried over; for the studies checked, unresolved V genes explain less than half of this, and the remainder is unexplained. V and J calls and clone size follow that table, whereas D and trimming were derived from the DNA. The sample has 130,000 to 150,000 clones on record, 60% to 80% of them singletons. 0.5% to 0.85% of the sample belongs to the ten largest clones.

Results and caveats for the whole study, not just this receptor: A later genetic analysis associated a missense DCLRE1C variant with V-gene and J-gene trimming of TCR beta chains, and an independent cohort replicated the association. Specific HLA alleles were associated with 15,000 to 20,000 TCR beta sequences at a false discovery rate of 0.05 in a later analysis. Most CMV-associated TCR beta chains appeared to be HLA-restricted in a later analysis, and the HLA associations seemed to be driven largely by CMV exposure. Most TCR sequences were seen in very few donors, while some public TCRs were found in many individuals. The authors suggested that the approach could potentially be extended to other disease states and immunological phenotypes. A later genetic analysis reported fewer N-insertions in productive TCRs among donors in an Asian-associated ancestry cluster than the roughly 670-donor mean. In the study, about 150 TCR beta chains were listed as associated with cytomegalovirus. Some IMGT-functional V segments, including TRBV6-2 and TRBV6-3, could not be distinguished by the 87-base-pair reads and were therefore excluded. Assigning TCR associations to individual alleles was difficult when HLA alleles, especially DR and DQ, strongly co-occurred. Roughly uniform sequencing depth across donors was assumed in presence/absence analyses, although this assumption may not hold. In both the original and validation cohorts, the classifier was reported to diagnose cytomegalovirus status with high specificity and sensitivity. Linkage disequilibrium might explain the correlated functional status among segregating V segments, but an unknown experimental factor could not be excluded. According to a later analysis, TCR association rates differed among HLA loci, with DRB1 alleles showing the most associated TCRs and HLA-C alleles showing the fewest. According to a later analysis, parvovirus B19, influenza, CMV and Epstein-Barr virus appeared linked to several top co-occurrence clusters. The sequencing pipeline was judged likely to have produced a cluster of highly shared sequence variants as a technical artifact. Compared with equally common non-associated chains, HLA-associated TCR beta chains in a later analysis were more clonally expanded and had lower generation probabilities. A further reported finding was that TCR beta sequences accurately predicted the HLA-A and HLA-B alleles for most subjects in the first cohort. Because some donors lacked HLA typing at each locus, the association tests relied only on the typed subset. This cohort had only TCR beta chains sequenced, and the lack of alpha or paired-chain data limited which features could be detected. Because counts were too low, more than 15 rarely observed V segments, including chromosome 9 orphons, were left out of the earlier analysis of some 600 of the donors. The only immune exposure information available for the cohort was CMV serostatus. Broadly in line with IMGT annotations, most TCR beta V segments showed up in productive rearrangements about 87% or about 30% of the time in an earlier analysis of a few hundred of the donors. In vitro tests confirmed that a few of the cytomegalovirus-associated TCR beta chains recognize cytomegalovirus antigens.

The cohort comprised more than 550 healthy bone marrow donors. At the time of sampling, every cohort member was nominally healthy, though immune exposures that went unrecorded were likely present. The donor was CMV seronegative and belonged to the group of 352 seronegative cohort members. Each donor provided a peripheral blood sample, and peripheral blood mononuclear cells were used for TCR beta sequencing. The Qiagen DNeasy Blood Extraction Kit was used to extract genomic DNA from the blood cell samples. Sample: PBMCs. The clonotype comes from a male donor in good health and CMV-seronegative. This sequence uses TRBV2 and TRBJ2-2; 9 central nucleotides agree with TRBD1. For the CDR3, the sequence is CASRSGTGPGGELFF. The base sequence is TGTGCCAGCAGGTCCGGGACAGGGCCCGGCGGGGAGCTGTTTTTT. The entire variable domain, with the stretches around the CDR3 drawn from the reference TRBV2 and TRBJ2-2 proteins, is EPEVTQTPSHQVTQMGQEVILRCVPISNHLYFYWYRQILGQKVEFLVSFYNNEISEKSEIFDDQFSVERPDGSNFTLKIRSTKLEDSAMYFCASRSGTGPGGELFFGEGSRLTVL.